Shown below are 14 T cell receptor beta chains from a single sample sequenced in a study of blood T cell repertoires in COVID-19 (dated by TCRdb to 2019 to 2021). Library construction relied on the immunoSEQ multiplex PCR assay. Here the immuneACCESS table is served through TCRdb, limited to in-frame sequences with V and J called. Missing clones are a known gap in these copies; in checked studies unresolved V genes cover under half, and the rest lacks a known reason. Recorded for this sample are 85,000 or so clones; just over 85% of them occurred a single time. The biggest ten clones account for less than 35% of the sample. Specimen: peripheral blood. The receptors originated from a man between 45 and 60 years old with active or convalescent COVID-19.

The CDR3, as DNA: TGTGCCAGCAGCTTGGGCCGCACGGGGGTTGAGACCCAGTACTTC. This sequence encodes CASSLGRTGVETQYF. V usage is TRBV5-4 and J usage is TRBJ2-5, with TRBD2 as a possible D gene (6 bases). Per germline, CDR1 SGHNT and CDR2 YYREEE (reference sequence). This CDR3 contains 15 residues. Trimming shortened V by 0 bases and J by 5 bases, and 14 bases separated the two germline ends. Full variable domain (remainder filled in from reference TRBV5-4 and TRBJ2-5): ETGVTQSPTHLIKTRGQQVTLRCSSQSGHNTVSWYQQALGQGPQFIFQYYREEENGRGNFPPRFSGLQFPNYSSELNVNALELDDSALYLCASSLGRTGVETQYFGPGTRLLVL.

This clone appeared a few times. The gene calls are TRBV5-1 and TRBJ1-3; D is possibly TRBD1 (5 bases). This CDR3 contains 13 residues. Trimming removed 6 bases at V and 4 bases at J, with 11 bases between. Germline values: CDR1 SGHRS, CDR2 YFSETQ. CDR3 residues: CASIVPGGNTIYF. The CDR3 bases are TGCGCCAGCATTGTGCCAGGGGGAAACACCATATATTTT. Full variable domain (missing parts from reference TRBV5-1 and TRBJ1-3): KAGVTQTPRYLIKTRGQQVTLSCSPISGHRSVSWYQQTPGQGLQFLFEYFSETQRNKGNFPGRFSGRQFSNSRSEMNVSTLELGDSALYLCASIVPGGNTIYFGEGSWLTVV.

The J gene is TRBJ1-1, the V gene TRBV6-4; 9 positions match TRBD1. V lost 4 bases and J lost 5; bases outside the gene matches: 8. Per the germline V gene, CDR1 is MRHNA and CDR2 is SNTAGT. This CDR3 is built from 15 residues. The CDR3 reads CASSVEQGARTEAFF. The CDR3 DNA is TGTGCCAGCAGTGTCGAACAGGGGGCGCGGACTGAAGCTTTCTTT.

CDR3 sequence: CASSRGPQAFF. The CDR3 nucleotides are TGCGCCAGCAGCCGAGGGCCACAGGCTTTCTTT. The chain couples TRBV5-1 to TRBJ1-1; D remains ambiguous. Trimming left V 4 bases short and J 11 bases short, with 12 bases between. Germline lookup yields CDR1 SGHRS and CDR2 YFSETQ. The CDR3 is 11 amino acids.

V is TRBV3-1 (or the pseudogene TRBV3-2) and J is TRBJ2-3; D perhaps matches TRBD1 (7 bases). CDR1 and CDR2 (germline): LGHDT, YNNKEL (reference sequence). The CDR3 consists of 14 residues. Trimming cost V 6 bases and J 6 bases, with 16 bases left between them. The CDR3 region is CASSRDSGYDTQYF. CDR3 in DNA: TGTGCCAGCAGTCGGGACAGCGGGTATGATACGCAGTATTTT.

This chain uses TRBV5-1 with TRBJ2-1, with 12 bases lining up with TRBD2. The CDR3 consists of 15 residues. V dropped 4 bases and J dropped 8; count of bases not matched to a gene: 7. The germline CDR1 and CDR2 sequences are SGHRS and YFSETQ. The CDR3 reads CASSLPSGGADEQFF. In nucleotides, the CDR3 is TGCGCCAGCAGCCTTCCTAGCGGGGGGGCCGATGAGCAGTTCTTC.

The V gene is TRBV19, the J gene TRBJ2-7, with a possible D match to TRBD1 (6 bases). CDR1 is LNHDA and CDR2 is SQIVND in the germline V gene (reference sequence). V lost 5 bases, J lost 6 bases, and 14 bases lay in between. The CDR3 extends over 13 amino acids. CDR3 nucleotide sequence: TGTGCCAGTAGTGGTAAACAGGGATCCGAGCAGTACTTC. Amino acids: CASSGKQGSEQYF.

This rearrangement joins TRBV25-1 to TRBJ1-5; D unclear. V was pared by 0 bases and J by 6 bases, with 9 bases between. Germline V gene sequence: CDR1 MGHDK, CDR2 SYGVNS. This CDR3 region has 14 residues. The CDR3 reads CASSEYMSRQPQHF. CDR3 nucleotide sequence: TGTGCCAGCAGTGAATATATGTCCCGTCAGCCCCAGCATTTT. Looking up the rest from reference TRBV25-1 and TRBJ1-5 gives the full variable domain: EADIYQTPRYLVIGTGKKITLECSQTMGHDKMYWYQQDPGMELHLIHYSYGVNSTEKGDLSSESTVSRIRTEHFPLTLESARPSHTSQYLCASSEYMSRQPQHFGDGTRLSIL.

This clone was picked up a small number of times. Here the CDR3 DNA reads TGTGCCAGCAGCCCCGACAGGGGGGGGAATGAAAAACTGTTTTTT. Its translation: CASSPDRGGNEKLFF. J is TRBJ1-4 and V is TRBV7-2, with 9 nucleotides matching TRBD1. V lost 5 bases and J lost 5; bases outside the gene matches: 6. Germline V gives CDR1 SGHTA, CDR2 FQGNSA. CDR3 length: 15 amino acids.

This clone was counted a few times. The chain has TRBV9 and TRBJ1-3, with a tentative D call TRBD1 (5 bases). Germline-derived CDR1 and CDR2 are SGDLS and YYNGEE. V lost 3 bases and J lost 0, with 16 bases in between. There are 17 residues in the CDR3. The CDR3 spells CASSAQGVGFSGNTIYF. DNA of the CDR3: TGTGCCAGCAGCGCTCAGGGTGTGGGTTTCTCTGGAAACACCATATATTTT.

This clone came up once. For the CDR3, the DNA is TGTGCCAGTAGCGGGTCTTTAGGGAGAGCCTACGAGCAGTACTTC. Translating gives CASSGSLGRAYEQYF. The chain joins TRBV19 to TRBJ2-7, with D possibly TRBD2 on 5 matching bases. The CDR3 is 15 residues long. Germline V gene data show CDR1 as LNHDA and CDR2 as SQIVND (reference sequence). Trimming stripped 6 bases from V and 2 bases from J, with 17 bases between.

The CDR3 here is CASSRLRGDTEAFF. The CDR3 DNA sequence: TGTGCCAGCAGCCGACTCAGGGGGGACACTGAAGCTTTCTTT. This chain joins TRBV14 and TRBJ1-1, with TRBD1 matching over 7 bases. Per the germline V gene, CDR1 is SGHDN and CDR2 is FVKESK. The trim removed 4 bases at V and 3 bases at J, leaving 5 bases unmatched. CDR3 size: 14 residues.

The chain is built from TRBV6-5 and TRBJ1-2; D gene uncertain. Trimming left V 5 bases short and J 8 bases short, with 15 bases between. In germline, CDR1 is MNHEY, CDR2 SVGAGI. The CDR3 length is 13 residues. In nucleotides, the CDR3 is TGTGCCAGCAGTAGGACGGAGGCTGGAGGCTACACCTTC. It encodes CASSRTEAGGYTF.

The J gene is TRBJ1-1, the V gene TRBV12-1; the table names TRBD1, a call not compared with the DNA. TRBV12-1 is designated a pseudogene. The length of the CDR3 is 11 residues. In DNA, the CDR3 is TGTGCCAGCAGACAACAGGGTGAGGCTTTCTTT. Translated: CASRQQGEAFF.